These 21 T cell receptor beta chains originate from one sample sequenced in a study of T cell responses to AZD1222 COVID-19 vaccine. The protocol was immunoSEQ multiplex PCR, while the TCRdb copy is restricted to in-frame clones and leaves out a portion. In the table there are more than 110,000 clones, around 90% of which are singletons. The sequencing here drew on peripheral blood, taken on day 0 of AZD1222 vaccination. Every receptor here comes from an adult in good health.

The table lists this clone with a count of one. The chain employs TRBV3-1 (or the pseudogene TRBV3-2) and TRBJ2-1, with D possibly matching TRBD2 (6 bases). This CDR3 contains 15 residues. Germline lookup yields CDR1 LGHDT and CDR2 YNNKEL (reference sequence). Trimming took off 1 base at V and 0 bases at J, with 7 bases between the two ends. CDR3 coding DNA: TGTGCCAGCAGCCAAGGGGGGGTCTCCTACAATGAGCAGTTCTTC. This translates into CASSQGGVSYNEQFF.

DNA for the CDR3: TGTGCCAGCAGTGTCACAGGTTTTGTGAGGACTGAAGCTTTCTTT. It translates to CASSVTGFVRTEAFF. The chain joins TRBV6-4 to TRBJ1-1, with D perhaps TRBD1 (5 bases). The V gene's germline CDR1 is MRHNA and CDR2 SNTAGT. Trimming removed 4 bases from V and 5 bases from J, with 17 bases in between. This CDR3 is built from 15 residues.

This clone was observed a single time. This sequence joins TRBV5-1 and TRBJ2-1; the D call may be TRBD1 or TRBD2 (6 bases each). This CDR3 is built from 15 residues. Trimming pared 4 bases from V and 13 bases from J, leaving 24 bases between. CDR1 and CDR2 from the germline V gene are SGHRS and YFSETQ. CDR3 protein: CASSPLGQAGQEQFF. CDR3 DNA: TGCGCCAGCAGCCCTTTGGGACAAGCGGGCCAGGAACAGTTCTTC.

V gene TRBV5-8 combines with J gene TRBJ2-5; perhaps TRBD1 as D (6 bases). The germline CDR1 and CDR2 sequences are SGHTS and YDEGEE. The CDR3 spans 13 residues. Trimming took 4 bases from V and 6 from J, leaving 13 bases between them. The CDR3 nucleotides read TGTGCCAGCAGCCCGGGACAATCTCAGACCCAGTACTTC. Encoded protein: CASSPGQSQTQYF.

The chain joins TRBV5-8 to TRBJ2-3; 12 positions agree with TRBD1. Germline V gene lookup returns CDR1 SGHTS and CDR2 YDEGEE. The trim removed 0 bases at V and 7 bases at J, leaving 3 bases unmatched. CDR3 length equals 15 residues. In DNA form, the CDR3 reads TGTGCCAGCAGCTTGGAGGGACAGGGGGCGAATACGCAGTATTTT. It encodes CASSLEGQGANTQYF.

The chain uses TRBV28 and TRBJ1-5; the D gene is possibly TRBD1 (5 bases). CDR1 is MDHEN, CDR2 SYDVKM, per germline. The CDR3 runs 15 residues. Trimming took 5 bases from V and 6 from J, leaving 17 bases between them. The DNA of the CDR3 is TGTGCCAGCAGTCCCCCGGGAGGGGCCGGTCAGCCCCAGCATTTT. Translation gives CASSPPGGAGQPQHF.

The rearrangement joins TRBV11-3 to TRBJ2-7, with D possibly TRBD2 on 6 matching bases. This CDR3 region has 15 residues. Trimming cost V 5 bases and J 7 bases, with 21 bases left between them. CDR1 is SGHNT, CDR2 YENEEA, per germline. The CDR3, as DNA: TGTGCCAGCAGCCCTGGTATCCGGGAGCAGGGAGAGCAGTACTTC. The encoded protein is CASSPGIREQGEQYF.

The genes are TRBV19 and TRBJ2-2, with D unresolved. Trimming removed 5 bases from V and 4 bases from J, with 14 bases in between. Germline V gene lookup returns CDR1 LNHDA and CDR2 SQIVND (reference sequence). The CDR3 has 15 amino acids. The CDR3 coding sequence is TGTGCCAGTAGTTTAATCGACGGTCCCACCGGGGAGCTGTTTTTT. Translating it yields CASSLIDGPTGELFF.

In nucleotides, the CDR3 is TGCGCCAGCAGCTTGGGGGTCATCACGAGCTCACCCCTCCACTTT. Residues: CASSLGVITSSPLHF. V is TRBV5-1 and J is TRBJ1-6; D gene uncertain. The CDR3 runs to 15 residues. Germline V lookup: CDR1 SGHRS, CDR2 YFSETQ. The germline V and J ends were trimmed by 0 bases and 10 bases, with 14 bases remaining between them.

The V gene is TRBV19, the J gene TRBJ2-3; the match to TRBD1 covers 9 bases. J was trimmed by 6 bases and V by 7 bases; bases with no gene match: 8. CDR1 and CDR2 (germline): LNHDA, SQIVND (reference sequence). The CDR3 length is 14 residues. The CDR3 is CASTERGQGDTQYF. CDR3 in DNA: TGTGCCAGTACCGAACGGGGACAGGGTGATACGCAGTATTTT.

The chain employs TRBV12-5 and TRBJ2-5; TRBD1 agrees at 9 bases. Germline loops: CDR1 LGHNT, CDR2 FRNRAP. The junction had 10 bases not matched to a gene; V was cut back by 3 bases and J by 2 bases. The CDR3 runs 17 residues. The DNA of the CDR3 is TGTGCTAGTGGTTTAGGGCAGGGACAGGGTCTTCAAGAGACCCAGTACTTC. It translates to CASGLGQGQGLQETQYF.

The rearrangement links TRBV27 to TRBJ2-2, with D tentatively TRBD2 (6 bases). V lost 3 bases and J 6 bases, leaving 8 bases between the germline ends. The CDR3 sequence is 13 residues long. The germline CDR1 and CDR2 sequences are MNHEY and SMNVEV (reference sequence). The CDR3 DNA sequence: TGTGCCAGCAGTTTGGGCGGGGCCGGGGAGCTGTTTTTT. Protein: CASSLGGAGELFF.

The chain employs TRBV29-1 and TRBJ2-7; the D gene is possibly TRBD2 (6 bases). The CDR3 loop spans 13 amino acids. Germline CDR1 SQVTM, CDR2 ANQGSEA. V was clipped by 4 bases and J by 2 bases, with 12 bases between them. The CDR3 region is CSVAAGSTYEQYF. The CDR3 region has the DNA TGCAGCGTTGCAGCGGGTTCGACCTACGAGCAGTACTTC.

This chain joins TRBV21-1 and TRBJ1-5; TRBD1 is the table's D call, not checked against the DNA. TRBV21-1 is an annotated pseudogene. CDR3 length: 16 amino acids. The CDR3 is CASSKERTGVGQPQHF. Written as DNA, the CDR3 is TGTGCCAGCAGCAAAGAAAGGACAGGGGTCGGTCAGCCCCAGCATTTT.

The chain recombines TRBV21-1 with TRBJ2-5; the table calls TRBD1, which could not be checked here. TRBV21-1 is flagged as a pseudogene. The CDR3 runs 15 residues. The CDR3 here is CASSKAGTGRVTQYF. CDR3 sequence (DNA): TGTGCCAGCAGCAAAGCCGGGACAGGGCGGGTGACCCAGTACTTC.

V gene TRBV29-1 combines with J gene TRBJ2-1; D not resolved. V gave up 1 base and J gave up 1 base, with 8 bases separating them. Looked up from germline, CDR1 is SQVTM and CDR2 is ANQGSEA. The CDR3 is 14 residues long. The chain's CDR3 is CSVEVERSYNEQFF. Here the CDR3 DNA reads TGCAGCGTTGAAGTCGAGCGATCCTACAATGAGCAGTTCTTC.

The chain is built from TRBV10-3 and TRBJ1-2; TRBD1 aligns across 11 bases. Germline values: CDR1 ENHRY, CDR2 SYGVKD. This CDR3 is built from 15 residues. Trimming at V came to 10 bases and at J to 4 bases, leaving 11 bases not matched to a gene. CDR3 in DNA: TGTGCCAGCGGACAGGGGGCGAGCACTCTCTATGGCTACACCTTC. This codes for CASGQGASTLYGYTF.

The CDR3, as DNA: TGCGCCAGCAGCGAGACAGGCATCATTAACACTGAAGCTTTCTTT. This encodes CASSETGIINTEAFF. The rearrangement links TRBV10-2 to TRBJ1-1, with D possibly matching TRBD1 (6 bases). The V end lost 6 bases, the J end lost 2 bases, and 16 bases lay between the germline ends. This CDR3 contains 15 residues. In germline, CDR1 is WSHSY, CDR2 SAAADI.

The CDR3 loop is CAISPIDGYSETQYF. The CDR3 region has the DNA TGTGCCATCAGTCCAATTGATGGGTATTCGGAGACCCAGTACTTC. The chain links TRBV10-3 to TRBJ2-5; D is unresolved. CDR3 length equals 15 residues. The V gene lost 5 bases and the J gene lost 5 bases, with 18 bases spanning the gap. Germline lookup yields CDR1 ENHRY and CDR2 SYGVKD.

V and J are TRBV5-6 and TRBJ2-7; D call uncertain. Trimming removed 0 bases from V and 6 bases from J, with 7 bases in between. Germline V lookup: CDR1 SGHDT, CDR2 YYEEEE. CDR3 length equals 12 residues. The CDR3 sequence is CASSLGIREQYF. In DNA, the CDR3 is TGTGCCAGCAGCTTGGGGATACGCGAGCAGTACTTC.

This chain connects TRBV7-9 to TRBJ2-2; a possible D gene is TRBD2 (6 bases). Germline V CDR1 and CDR2: SEHNR, FQNEAQ (reference sequence). The CDR3 is 16 residues long. The germline V and J ends were trimmed by 6 bases and 4 bases, with 18 bases remaining between them. DNA for the CDR3: TGTGCCAGCAGAGACCTTGGGGGAGGTAGCACCGGGGAGCTGTTTTTT. It translates to CASRDLGGGSTGELFF.